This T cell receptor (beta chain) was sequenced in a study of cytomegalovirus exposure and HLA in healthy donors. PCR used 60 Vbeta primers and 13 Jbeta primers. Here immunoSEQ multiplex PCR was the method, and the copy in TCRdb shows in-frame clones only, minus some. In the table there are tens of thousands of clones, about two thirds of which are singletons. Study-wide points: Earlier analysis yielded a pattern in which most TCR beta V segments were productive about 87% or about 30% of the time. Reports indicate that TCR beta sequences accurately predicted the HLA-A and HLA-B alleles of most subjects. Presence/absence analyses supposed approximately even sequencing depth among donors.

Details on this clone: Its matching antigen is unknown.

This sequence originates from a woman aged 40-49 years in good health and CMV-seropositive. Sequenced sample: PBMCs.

The CDR3 coding sequence is TGTGCCAGCAGCCCCCAACAGGGGAACACTGAAGCTTTCTTT. Translation gives CASSPQQGNTEAFF. The chain combines TRBV9 with TRBJ1-1, with D perhaps matching TRBD1 (6 bases). The germline V gene has CDR1 SGDLS and CDR2 YYNGEE. The CDR3 covers 14 residues. V shed 4 bases and J shed 1 base, with 11 bases lying between them.